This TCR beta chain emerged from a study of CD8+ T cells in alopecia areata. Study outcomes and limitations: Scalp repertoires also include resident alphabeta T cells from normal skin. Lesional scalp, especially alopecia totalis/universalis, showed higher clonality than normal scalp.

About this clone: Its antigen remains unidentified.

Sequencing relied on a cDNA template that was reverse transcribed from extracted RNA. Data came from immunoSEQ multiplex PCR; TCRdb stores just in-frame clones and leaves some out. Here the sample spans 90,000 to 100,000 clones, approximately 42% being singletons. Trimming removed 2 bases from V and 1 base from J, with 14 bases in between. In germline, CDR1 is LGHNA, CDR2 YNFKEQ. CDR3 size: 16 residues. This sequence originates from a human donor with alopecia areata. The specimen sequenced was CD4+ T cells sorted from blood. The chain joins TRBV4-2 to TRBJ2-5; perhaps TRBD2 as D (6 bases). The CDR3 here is CASSQPSTEGQETQYF. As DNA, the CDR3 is TGTGCCAGCAGCCAACCCTCGACGGAGGGCCAAGAGACCCAGTACTTC.